The 12 T cell receptor beta chains below were found in one sample sequenced in a study of blood T cell repertoires in COVID-19 (TCRdb year 2020). Libraries were prepared through the immunoSEQ multiplex PCR assay. Held by TCRdb, this immuneACCESS table contains in-frame sequences only and omits some clones. Under half of the omission traces to an unresolved V gene where checked; the cause of the rest is unknown. This sample has approximately 190,000 clones in its table, and around 80% of those were observed once. The top ten clones comprise about 20% of the sample. Sample: peripheral blood. The receptor set was obtained from a human donor in a cohort sampled during active COVID-19.

CDR3 loop: CASSEWGGALYNEQFF. The CDR3, as DNA: TGTGCCAGCAGTGAATGGGGGGGGGCTCTCTACAATGAGCAGTTCTTC. The V gene is TRBV2, the J gene TRBJ2-1, with D maybe TRBD2 (7 bases). The germline CDR1 and CDR2 sequences are SNHLY and FYNNEI. This CDR3 contains 16 residues. Trimming stripped 2 bases from V and 3 bases from J, with 14 bases between.

This chain connects TRBV28 to TRBJ1-2; 9 nucleotides match TRBD1. CDR1 is MDHEN and CDR2 is SYDVKM in the germline V gene. After removal of 6 bases from V and 7 bases from J, the junction contained 9 bases not matched to a gene. This CDR3 region has 14 residues. The CDR3 nucleotides read TGTGCCAGCAGCCCTCGGACAGGGGTGGGTGGCTACACCTTC. Protein sequence: CASSPRTGVGGYTF.

The chain joins TRBV19 to TRBJ1-3; maybe TRBD1 (6 bases). V was clipped by 9 bases and J by 0 bases, with 12 bases between them. Looked up from germline, CDR1 is LNHDA and CDR2 is SQIVND (reference sequence). The CDR3 covers 14 residues. The CDR3 loop reads CASRGSHSGNTIYF. The CDR3 DNA is TGTGCCAGCAGGGGATCACACTCTGGAAACACCATATATTTT. The variable domain in full, completed from reference TRBV19 and TRBJ1-3, reads DGGITQSPKYLFRKEGQNVTLSCEQNLNHDAMYWYRQDPGQGLRLIYYSQIVNDFQKGDIAEGYSVSREKKESFPLTVTSAQKNPTAFYLCASRGSHSGNTIYFGEGSWLTVV.

The chain carries TRBV11-2 and TRBJ2-2; 10 bases are a match to TRBD1. Germline values: CDR1 SGHAT, CDR2 FQNNGV. Trimming took 4 bases from V and 6 from J; bases not matched to a gene: 2. This CDR3 is 14 amino acids long. The CDR3 sequence: CASSSGTGAGELFF. DNA for the CDR3: TGTGCCAGCAGCTCCGGGACAGGGGCCGGGGAGCTGTTTTTT. The whole variable domain, filled in from reference TRBV11-2 and TRBJ2-2, reads EAGVAQSPRYKIIEKRQSVAFWCNPISGHATLYWYQQILGQGPKLLIQFQNNGVVDDSQLPKDRFSAERLKGVDSTLKIQPAKLEDSAVYLCASSSGTGAGELFFGEGSRLTVL.

This clone occurred once. The rearrangement uses TRBV5-1 and TRBJ2-2, with D unresolved. The V gene lost 1 base and the J gene lost 4 bases, with 14 bases spanning the gap. The CDR3 consists of 16 residues. The V gene's germline CDR1 is SGHRS and CDR2 YFSETQ. CDR3 sequence reads: CASSLLDRSGTGELFF. Here the CDR3 DNA reads TGCGCCAGCAGCTTGCTAGACCGGAGTGGCACCGGGGAGCTGTTTTTT.

This chain joins TRBV3-1 (or the pseudogene TRBV3-2) and TRBJ1-2; D gene ambiguous. This CDR3 region has 14 residues. Germline CDR1 and CDR2: LGHDT and YNNKEL (reference sequence). V lost 1 base and J 7 bases, leaving 13 bases between the germline ends. DNA of the CDR3: TGTGCCAGCAGCCAAGCCGCGGGCTTGGGTGGCTACACCTTC. This codes for CASSQAAGLGGYTF.

This clone was found once. The chain combines TRBV5-1 with TRBJ2-7, with 13 bases lining up with TRBD2. The CDR3 extends over 16 amino acids. The germline V gene has CDR1 SGHRS and CDR2 YFSETQ. V lost 4 bases to trimming and J lost 0 bases; unmatched junction nucleotides: 4. CDR3 bases: TGCGCCAGCAGCCAAGGACTAGCGGGAGTCTCCTACGAGCAGTACTTC. Protein product: CASSQGLAGVSYEQYF. The variable domain in full, completed from reference TRBV5-1 and TRBJ2-7, reads KAGVTQTPRYLIKTRGQQVTLSCSPISGHRSVSWYQQTPGQGLQFLFEYFSETQRNKGNFPGRFSGRQFSNSRSEMNVSTLELGDSALYLCASSQGLAGVSYEQYFGPGTRLTVT.

The rearrangement uses TRBV27 and TRBJ2-2, with D possibly being TRBD1 (7 bases). The length of the CDR3 is 15 residues. V was trimmed by 3 bases and J by 7 bases, leaving 15 bases between them. Per the germline V gene, CDR1 is MNHEY and CDR2 is SMNVEV (reference sequence). CDR3: CASSFQTQGGGELFF. DNA for the CDR3: TGTGCCAGCAGTTTCCAAACCCAGGGGGGCGGGGAGCTGTTTTTT.

This clone was observed at least ten times. This sequence joins TRBV13 and TRBJ1-6, with 8 positions matching TRBD1. The J segment lost 7 bases and the V segment lost 0 bases, leaving 8 bases of the junction unmatched. Germline V gives CDR1 PRHDT, CDR2 FYEKMQ (reference sequence). The CDR3 spans 17 residues. CDR3 sequence (DNA): TGTGCCAGCAGCTTAGGCAGGGGGGACAGGACCAATTCACCCCTCCACTTT. Its translation: CASSLGRGDRTNSPLHF.

The chain combines TRBV25-1 with TRBJ1-3, with 7 bases matching TRBD1. Germline V gene lookup returns CDR1 MGHDK and CDR2 SYGVNS. V shed 3 bases, J shed 7 bases, and the junction held 3 bases outside the gene matches. The CDR3 consists of 13 residues. DNA of the CDR3: TGTGCCAGCAGTGAGCAGGGGGAGAACACCATATATTTT. Protein sequence: CASSEQGENTIYF.

The sample holds one count of this clone. V is TRBV27 and J is TRBJ2-2; 8 nucleotides match TRBD2. This CDR3 comprises 14 residues. Trimming at V came to 6 bases and at J to 1 base, leaving 1 base not matched to a gene. The V gene's germline CDR1 is MNHEY and CDR2 SMNVEV (reference sequence). Here the CDR3 DNA reads TGTGCCAGCAGACGGGGGGGGAACACCGGGGAGCTGTTTTTT. Its translation: CASRRGGNTGELFF.

The V gene is TRBV28, the J gene TRBJ1-4; a weak D match, TRBD1 (5 bases). The CDR3 runs 14 residues. The germline gives CDR1 MDHEN, CDR2 SYDVKM. Trimming shortened V by 6 bases and J by 8 bases, and 16 bases separated the two germline ends. The CDR3 region is CASRNQGTREKLFF. Written as DNA, the CDR3 is TGTGCCAGCAGAAACCAGGGAACAAGGGAAAAACTGTTTTTT.